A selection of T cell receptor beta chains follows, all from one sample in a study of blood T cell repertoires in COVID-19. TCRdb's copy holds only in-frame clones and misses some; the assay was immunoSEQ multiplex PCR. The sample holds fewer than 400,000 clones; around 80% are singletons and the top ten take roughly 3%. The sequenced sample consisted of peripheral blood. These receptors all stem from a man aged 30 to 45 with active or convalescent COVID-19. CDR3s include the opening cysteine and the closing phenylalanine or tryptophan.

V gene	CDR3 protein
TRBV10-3	CAISRTAVETQYF
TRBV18	CASSPYLGRDYGYTF
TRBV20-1	CSATEGEQYF
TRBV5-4	CASSATSTETQYF
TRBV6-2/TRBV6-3	CASSHSTGAGDEQFF
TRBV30	CAWSSQRGPSTDTQYF
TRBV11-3	CASSPGYDNEQFF
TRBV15	CATSNGLAATYEQYF
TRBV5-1	CASSLEGKTNEKLFF
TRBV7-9	CASPQREEPKDEQFF
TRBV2	CASSEARWGVFALLMPWNTEAFF
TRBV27	CASSLFGTGGQNYGYTF
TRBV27	CASSPSWLAGEGDTQYF
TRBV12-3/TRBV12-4	CASGRGEAFF
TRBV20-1	CSASSYAKNIQYF
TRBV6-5	CASSSPGQGLGYEQYF
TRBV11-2	CASSLGRQLAFF
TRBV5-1	CASSLVQTGELFF
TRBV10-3	CAISDRENSPLHF
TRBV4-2	CASSQLQASTDTQYF
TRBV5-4	CASSLVSPGTGELFF